Included here is one TCR beta chain sequence, with context. The data were taken from a study of shared clonotypes between healthy human individuals. Naive CD8 cells lacked CD45RO, underwent positive selection for CCR7 and left out terminally differentiated effector memory CD45RA+ cells. Trimming removed 4 bases from V and 6 bases from J; junction bases left unmatched: 2. The CDR3 loop spans 12 amino acids. Germline V gene data show CDR1 as SGDLS and CDR2 as YYNGEE. Assay: immunoSEQ multiplex PCR; the TCRdb copy retains only in-frame clones and omits some. The table lists around 2,000,000 clones, less than 95% of them singletons.

The sequencing input was naive CD8+ T cells sorted from blood. The TCR originated in a man between 18 and 35 years old in good health. The rearrangement links TRBV9 to TRBJ1-2; TRBD1 matches at 8 bases. The chain's CDR3 is CASSQTGDGYTF. The CDR3 region has the DNA TGTGCCAGCAGCCAGACAGGGGATGGCTACACCTTC.